One sample yielded the 11 T cell receptor beta chains listed below, sequenced in a study of human T cells and chemical hapten exposure. MiXCR, run by TCRdb on the RACE reads, gives a single entry per CDR3 protein. The sample shows approximately 74,000 distinct CDR3 sequences, about 32% of them seen only once. Time point: patch test 1, 2 weeks after DPC sensitization. Treatment in this sample: therapeutic diphenylcyclopropenone sensitization with weekly scalp DPC. Sequenced here: whole blood, sampled in connection with sensitization to the hapten diphenylcyclopropenone (DPC). The receptors shown here come from a man aged 35-49 years with alopecia areata. Some clones in this sample may be carry-over from other donors' samples.

This clonotype was counted only a few times. The gene calls are TRBV20-1 and TRBJ2-1; 7 bases fit TRBD2. V was pared by 1 base and J by 5 bases, with 11 bases of the junction left unmatched. The CDR3 sequence is 16 residues long. CDR1 is DFQATT, CDR2 SNEGSKA, per germline (reference sequence). The CDR3, as DNA: TGCAGTGCTAGAGTTAAACTAGCGCAAAGAAACAATGAGCAGTTCTTC. It is translated as CSARVKLAQRNNEQFF.

This clonotype is a singleton in its sample. The chain has TRBV15 and TRBJ2-4, with D unresolved. Germline V gene sequence: CDR1 LNHNV, CDR2 YYDKDF (reference sequence). Trimming removed 0 bases from V and 7 bases from J, with 19 bases in between. The CDR3 has 17 amino acids. The CDR3 region is CATSRDHWSAPWNIQYF. The CDR3, as DNA: TGTGCCACCAGCAGAGATCATTGGAGCGCTCCGTGGAACATTCAGTACTTC.

The V call is TRBV12-3 or TRBV12-4, the J call TRBJ1-6; tentatively, D is TRBD1 (5 bases). CDR3 length: 14 amino acids. Deletions cut 7 bases from V and 5 bases from J, with 12 bases between. CDR3 in amino acids: CASTLGRNNSPLHF. CDR3 in DNA: TGTGCCAGCACCCTGGGACGGAATAATTCACCCCTCCACTTT.

This clonotype showed up just a few times. The chain links TRBV23-1 to TRBJ2-2; no clear D. TRBV23-1 belongs to the ORF category, with a function that is uncertain. This CDR3 is built from 16 residues. Trimming pared 4 bases from V and 3 bases from J, leaving 15 bases between. The CDR3 loop reads CASSLYQGSDTGELFF. The CDR3 bases are TGCGCCAGCAGTCTGTATCAAGGCAGCGACACCGGGGAGCTGTTTTTT.

This clonotype was detected a few times. This chain connects TRBV3-1 to TRBJ1-6, with D possibly matching TRBD1 (6 bases). Germline lookup yields CDR1 LGHDT and CDR2 YNNKEL (reference sequence). V lost 4 bases and J lost 8, with 12 bases in between. This CDR3 region has 14 residues. In DNA, the CDR3 is TGTGCCAGCAGCCTAATTACAGGGTATTCACCCCTCCACTTT. This sequence encodes CASSLITGYSPLHF. The whole variable domain, remainder taken from reference TRBV3-1 and TRBJ1-6, is DTAVSQTPKYLVTQMGNDKSIKCEQNLGHDTMYWYKQDSKKFLKIMFSYNNKELIINETVPNRFSPKSPDKAHLNLHINSLELGDSAVYFCASSLITGYSPLHFGNGTRLTVT.

The rearrangement uses TRBV20-1 and TRBJ2-5; D possibly matches TRBD1 or TRBD2 (5 bases each). CDR3 length equals 11 residues. CDR1 and CDR2 (germline): DFQATT, SNEGSKA (reference sequence). The V end was cut by 5 bases, the J end by 9 bases, with 13 bases between. In nucleotides, the CDR3 is TGCAGTGCTCAAAGTCGGGGCGCCCAGTACTTC. Amino acids: CSAQSRGAQYF.

The sample holds a few counts of this clonotype. The chain uses TRBV4-3 and TRBJ2-7; 8 bases agree with TRBD1. After removal of 3 bases from V and 4 bases from J, the junction contained 2 bases not matched to a gene. The germline V gene encodes CDR1 LGHNA and CDR2 YSLEER. The CDR3 runs to 13 residues. In nucleotides, the CDR3 is TGCGCCAGCAGCCAGAGGACAGGGTACGAGCAGTACTTC. Translation: CASSQRTGYEQYF.

The chain carries TRBV7-2 and TRBJ2-7; the match to TRBD2 covers 8 bases. V gave up 4 bases and J gave up 2 bases; unmatched junction bases: 10. Germline loops: CDR1 SGHTA, CDR2 FQGNSA. This CDR3 comprises 16 residues. CDR3 loop: CASSSGWAGGPYEQYF. DNA of the CDR3: TGTGCCAGCAGCTCCGGTTGGGCGGGAGGACCCTACGAGCAGTACTTC. The full variable domain, in which reference TRBV7-2 and TRBJ2-7 provide the parts outside the CDR3, is GAGVSQSPSNKVTEKGKDVELRCDPISGHTALYWYRQSLGQGLEFLIYFQGNSAPDKSGLPSDRFSAERTGGSVSTLTIQRTQQEDSAVYLCASSSGWAGGPYEQYFGPGTRLTVT.

The chain links TRBV10-3 to TRBJ1-6, with TRBD1 as a possible D gene (6 bases). Trimming left V 4 bases short and J 8 bases short, with 12 bases between. The germline V gene encodes CDR1 ENHRY and CDR2 SYGVKD. This CDR3 region has 14 residues. For the CDR3, the DNA is TGTGCCATCAGTGTAGGACAGCGCCATTCACCCCTCCACTTT. Its translation: CAISVGQRHSPLHF.

This clonotype appeared a few times. The CDR3 reads CASSSPGTGSEKLFF. The CDR3 DNA follows: TGTGCCAGCAGCTCTCCCGGGACAGGGAGCGAAAAACTGTTTTTT. The V call is TRBV7-9, the J call TRBJ1-4, with TRBD1 matching 9 bases. The CDR3 is 15 amino acids. V was clipped by 4 bases and J by 8 bases; unmatched bases: 8. The germline V gene encodes CDR1 SEHNR and CDR2 FQNEAQ (reference sequence).

This sequence joins TRBV12-3 or TRBV12-4 and TRBJ2-1; D perhaps matches TRBD2 (6 bases). Trimming shortened V by 5 bases and J by 3 bases, and 20 bases separated the two germline ends. The CDR3 has 17 amino acids. CDR3 region: CASSTWRAFEVYNEQFF. The CDR3 nucleotides read TGTGCCAGCAGTACCTGGAGGGCCTTTGAGGTCTACAATGAGCAGTTCTTC.